This entry is about one T cell receptor beta chain. Which antigen it targets is not known. Nothing much larger sits one base from this clone, and base qualities are not available. Library preparation used the immunoSEQ multiplex PCR assay. Not all clones reach the TCRdb copy of this immuneACCESS table, which keeps in-frame sequences only. Checked studies attribute under half of the gap to unresolved V genes and leave the rest unexplained. For this sample there are about 50,000 clones; about 95% appear just once. Together, the top ten hold about 3% of the sample. The CDR3 holds 19 amino acids from the cysteine to the phenylalanine. Of all the DNA, just the CDR3 is kept, 57 bases in frame from base 1. Reading the germline V gene gives CDR1 SGHTA and CDR2 FQGTGA. Trimming removed 4 bases from V and 1 base from J; the gene matches leave 12 bases unexplained. The entry originates in a study of technical replicates of blood from a handful of donors (dated by TCRdb to 2015 to 2018).

The chain joins TRBV7-3 to TRBJ2-6; 8 bases in the middle match TRBD1. This receptor was taken from a human donor in good health. Some clones in this sample may be carry-over from other donors' samples. Input material: PBMCs. The base sequence is TGTGCCAGCAGCTCTCGGGCCGGGACAGGTCCTTCTGGGGCCAACGTCCTGACTTTC. It encodes CASSSRAGTGPSGANVLTF.